The 2 T cell receptor beta chains below were found in one sample sequenced in a study of prognosis after radiotherapy for stage I lung cancer. TCR beta CDR3 was amplified from genomic DNA by two-round multiplex PCR. TRBV and TRBJ genes each had their own specific primers in first-round PCR. One entry per CDR3 protein results from TCRdb running MiXCR on the multiplex PCR reads. The sample lists about 35,000 distinct CDR3 sequences; 25% to 40% were seen once. This sample comprised PBMCs, obtained before or after stereotactic body radiation therapy (not recorded which). The receptors shown here come from a donor over 45 with non-small cell lung cancer.

J is TRBJ1-2 and V is TRBV12-3 or TRBV12-4; 11 bases are a match to TRBD1. The CDR3 consists of 15 residues. Unmatched junction bases numbered 8, after V lost 7 bases and J lost 4 bases. This CDR3 is CASTKDRGRSYGYTF. For the CDR3, the DNA is TGTGCCAGCACTAAGGACAGGGGGCGTAGCTATGGCTACACCTTC.

This clonotype was recorded many times. The chain carries TRBV20-1 and TRBJ2-3; possible D gene TRBD1, 5 bases. The V end was cut by 8 bases, the J end by 2 bases, with 17 bases between. Germline V gene lookup returns CDR1 DFQATT and CDR2 SNEGSKA (reference sequence). CDR3 length: 14 residues. CDR3 bases: TGCAGTTCCTACCCGTGGGGCACCACAGATACGCAGTATTTT. Translation: CSSYPWGTTDTQYF.